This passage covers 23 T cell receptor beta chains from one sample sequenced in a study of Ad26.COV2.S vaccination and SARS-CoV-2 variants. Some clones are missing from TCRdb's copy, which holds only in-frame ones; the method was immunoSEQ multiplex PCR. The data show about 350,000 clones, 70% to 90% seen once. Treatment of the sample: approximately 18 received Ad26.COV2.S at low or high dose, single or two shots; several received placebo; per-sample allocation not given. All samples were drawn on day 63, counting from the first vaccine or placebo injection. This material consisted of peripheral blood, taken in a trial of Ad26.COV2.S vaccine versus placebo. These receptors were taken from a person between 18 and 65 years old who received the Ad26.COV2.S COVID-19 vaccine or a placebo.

The CDR3 loop reads CAINSGTTGDTQYF. CDR3 sequence (DNA): TGTGCCATCAACTCGGGCACGACAGGAGATACGCAGTATTTT. The J gene is TRBJ2-3, the V gene TRBV10-3; possible D gene TRBD1, 6 bases. V lost 7 bases, J lost 5 bases, and 16 bases lay in between. The germline V gene encodes CDR1 ENHRY and CDR2 SYGVKD. The CDR3 totals 14 residues.

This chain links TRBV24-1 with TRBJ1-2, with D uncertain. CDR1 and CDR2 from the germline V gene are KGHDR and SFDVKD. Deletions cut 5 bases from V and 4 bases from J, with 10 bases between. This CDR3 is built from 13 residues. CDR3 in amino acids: CATSGSALYGYTF. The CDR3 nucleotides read TGTGCCACCAGTGGCTCAGCCCTCTATGGCTACACCTTC.

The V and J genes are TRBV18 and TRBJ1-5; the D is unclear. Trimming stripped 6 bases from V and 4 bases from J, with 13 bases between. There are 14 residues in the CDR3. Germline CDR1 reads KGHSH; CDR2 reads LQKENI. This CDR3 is CASSHGGRNQPQHF. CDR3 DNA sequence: TGTGCCAGCTCCCATGGAGGGAGGAATCAGCCCCAGCATTTT.

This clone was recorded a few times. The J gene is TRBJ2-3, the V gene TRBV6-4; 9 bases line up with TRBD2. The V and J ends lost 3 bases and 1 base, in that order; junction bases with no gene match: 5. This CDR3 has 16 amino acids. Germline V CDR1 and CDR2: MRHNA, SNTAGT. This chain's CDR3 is CASSELAGEGTDTQYF. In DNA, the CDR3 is TGTGCCAGCAGTGAATTAGCGGGAGAGGGCACAGATACGCAGTATTTT.

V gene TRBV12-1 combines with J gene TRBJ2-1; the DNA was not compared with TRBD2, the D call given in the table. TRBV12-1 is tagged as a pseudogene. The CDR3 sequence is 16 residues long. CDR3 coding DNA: TGTGCCAGCAGCCCGGGACTAGCGGGGGAGTACAATGAGCAGTTCTTC. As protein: CASSPGLAGEYNEQFF.

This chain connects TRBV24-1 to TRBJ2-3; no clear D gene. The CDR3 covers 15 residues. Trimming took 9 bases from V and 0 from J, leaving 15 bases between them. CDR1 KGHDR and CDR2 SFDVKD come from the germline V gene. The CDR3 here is CATGTDSASTDTQYF. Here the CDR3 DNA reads TGTGCCACCGGAACTGATTCCGCTAGCACAGATACGCAGTATTTT.

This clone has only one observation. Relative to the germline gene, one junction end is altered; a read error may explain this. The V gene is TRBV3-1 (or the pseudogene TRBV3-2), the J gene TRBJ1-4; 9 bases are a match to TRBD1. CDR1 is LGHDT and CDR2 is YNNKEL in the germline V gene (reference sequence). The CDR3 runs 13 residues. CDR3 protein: CASSQDGTGKPLF. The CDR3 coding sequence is TGTGCCAGCAGCCAAGACGGGACAGGGAAGCCCCTTTTT.

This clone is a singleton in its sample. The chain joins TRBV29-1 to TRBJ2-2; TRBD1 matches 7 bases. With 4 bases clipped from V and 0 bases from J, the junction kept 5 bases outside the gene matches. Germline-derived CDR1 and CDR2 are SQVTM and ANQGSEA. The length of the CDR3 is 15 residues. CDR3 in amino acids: CSVVYQGANTGELFF. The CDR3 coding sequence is TGCAGCGTTGTTTATCAGGGGGCGAACACCGGGGAGCTGTTTTTT.

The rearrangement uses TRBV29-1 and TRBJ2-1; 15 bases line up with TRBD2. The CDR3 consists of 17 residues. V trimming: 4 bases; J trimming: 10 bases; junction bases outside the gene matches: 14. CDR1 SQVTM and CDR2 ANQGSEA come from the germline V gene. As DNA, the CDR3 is TGCAGCGTTGGGACTAGCGGGGGGGCTGAAGGTGGTGGCGAGCAGTTCTTC. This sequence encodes CSVGTSGGAEGGGEQFF.

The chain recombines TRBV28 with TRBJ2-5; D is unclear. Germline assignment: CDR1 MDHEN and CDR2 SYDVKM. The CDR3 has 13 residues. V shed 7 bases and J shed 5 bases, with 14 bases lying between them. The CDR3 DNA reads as TGTGCCAGCACCATCGGTCGCCTGGAGACCCAGTACTTC. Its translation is CASTIGRLETQYF.

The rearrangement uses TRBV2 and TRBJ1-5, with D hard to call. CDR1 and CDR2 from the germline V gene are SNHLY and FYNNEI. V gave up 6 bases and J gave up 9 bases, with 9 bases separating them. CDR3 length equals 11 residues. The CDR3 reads CASSAVGPQHF. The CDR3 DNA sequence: TGTGCCAGCAGCGCCGTCGGGCCCCAGCATTTT. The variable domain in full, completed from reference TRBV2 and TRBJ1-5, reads EPEVTQTPSHQVTQMGQEVILRCVPISNHLYFYWYRQILGQKVEFLVSFYNNEISEKSEIFDDQFSVERPDGSNFTLKIRSTKLEDSAMYFCASSAVGPQHFGDGTRLSIL.

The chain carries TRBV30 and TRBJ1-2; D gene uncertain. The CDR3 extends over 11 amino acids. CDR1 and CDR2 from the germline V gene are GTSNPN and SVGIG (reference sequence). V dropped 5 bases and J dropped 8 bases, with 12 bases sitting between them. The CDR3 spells CAWVGLGGYTF. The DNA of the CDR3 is TGTGCCTGGGTCGGGTTGGGGGGCTACACCTTC.

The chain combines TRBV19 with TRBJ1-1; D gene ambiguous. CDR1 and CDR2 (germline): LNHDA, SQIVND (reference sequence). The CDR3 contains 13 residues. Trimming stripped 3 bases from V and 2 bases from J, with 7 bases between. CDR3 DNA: TGTGCCAGTAGTATGCCGGGAAACACTGAAGCTTTCTTT. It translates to CASSMPGNTEAFF.

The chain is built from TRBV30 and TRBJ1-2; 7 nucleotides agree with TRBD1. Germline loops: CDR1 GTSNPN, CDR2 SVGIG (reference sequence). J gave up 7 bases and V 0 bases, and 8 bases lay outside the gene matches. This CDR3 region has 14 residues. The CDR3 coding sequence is TGTGCCTGGAGTGTACAGGGGCCAATTGGTGGCTACACCTTC. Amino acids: CAWSVQGPIGGYTF.

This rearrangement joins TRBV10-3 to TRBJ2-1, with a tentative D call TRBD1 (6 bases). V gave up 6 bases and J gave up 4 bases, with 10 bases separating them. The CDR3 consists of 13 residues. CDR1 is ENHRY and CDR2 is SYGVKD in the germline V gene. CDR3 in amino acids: CAIRETGYNEQFF. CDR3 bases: TGTGCCATCAGGGAAACAGGGTACAATGAGCAGTTCTTC.

The CDR3 sequence: CASSLRQRSLGNQPQHF. The CDR3 DNA sequence: TGTGCCAGCAGCCTACGACAGAGGTCCTTGGGCAATCAGCCCCAGCATTTT. The chain is built from TRBV5-8 and TRBJ1-5; TRBD1 is a possible D gene (5 bases). CDR1 and CDR2 (germline): SGHTS, YDEGEE. The V gene lost 4 bases and the J gene lost 2 bases, with 19 bases spanning the gap. The CDR3 length is 17 residues.

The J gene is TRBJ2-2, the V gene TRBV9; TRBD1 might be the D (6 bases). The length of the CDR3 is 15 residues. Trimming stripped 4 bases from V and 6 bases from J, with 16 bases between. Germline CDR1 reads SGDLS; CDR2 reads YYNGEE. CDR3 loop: CASSFSGQSPGELFF. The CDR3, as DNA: TGTGCCAGCAGCTTTTCGGGACAATCTCCCGGGGAGCTGTTTTTT.

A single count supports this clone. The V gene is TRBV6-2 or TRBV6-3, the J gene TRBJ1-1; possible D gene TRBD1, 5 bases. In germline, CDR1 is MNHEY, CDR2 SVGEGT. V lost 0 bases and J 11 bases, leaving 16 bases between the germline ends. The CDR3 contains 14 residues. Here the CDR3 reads CASSYSSREGHAFF. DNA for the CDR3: TGTGCCAGCAGTTACTCAAGCAGGGAAGGTCATGCTTTCTTT.

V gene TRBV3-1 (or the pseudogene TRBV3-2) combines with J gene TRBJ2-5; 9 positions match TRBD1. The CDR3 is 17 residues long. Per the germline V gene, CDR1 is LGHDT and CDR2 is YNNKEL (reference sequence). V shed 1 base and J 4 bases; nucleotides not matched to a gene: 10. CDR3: CASSQGNDRGGRETQYF. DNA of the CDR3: TGTGCCAGCAGCCAAGGGAACGACAGGGGGGGGCGAGAGACCCAGTACTTC.

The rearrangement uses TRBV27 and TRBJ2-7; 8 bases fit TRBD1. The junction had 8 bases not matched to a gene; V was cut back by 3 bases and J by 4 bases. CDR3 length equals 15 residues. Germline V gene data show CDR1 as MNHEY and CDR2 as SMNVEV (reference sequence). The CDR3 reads CASSFGQGARYEQYF. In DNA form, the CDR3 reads TGTGCCAGCAGTTTTGGGCAGGGGGCGCGTTACGAGCAGTACTTC.

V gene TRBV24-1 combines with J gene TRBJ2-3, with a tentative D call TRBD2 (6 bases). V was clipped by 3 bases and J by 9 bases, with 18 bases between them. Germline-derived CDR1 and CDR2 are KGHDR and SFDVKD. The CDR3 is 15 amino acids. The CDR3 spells CATSDPLLAENTQYF. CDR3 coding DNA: TGTGCCACCAGTGATCCTCTATTAGCGGAGAACACGCAGTATTTT.

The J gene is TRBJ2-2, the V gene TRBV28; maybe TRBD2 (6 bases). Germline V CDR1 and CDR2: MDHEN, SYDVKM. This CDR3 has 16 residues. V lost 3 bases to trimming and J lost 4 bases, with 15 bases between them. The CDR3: CASSLGGLYRTGELFF. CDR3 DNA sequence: TGTGCCAGCAGTTTGGGGGGACTGTACCGCACCGGGGAGCTGTTTTTT.

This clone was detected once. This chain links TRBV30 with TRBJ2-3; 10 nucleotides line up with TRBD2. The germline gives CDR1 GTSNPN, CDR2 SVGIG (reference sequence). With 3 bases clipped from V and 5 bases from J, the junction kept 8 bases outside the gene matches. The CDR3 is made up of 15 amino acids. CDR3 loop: CAWSLSGGARDTQYF. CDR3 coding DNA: TGTGCCTGGAGCTTGAGCGGGGGGGCAAGAGATACGCAGTATTTT.